This entry lists 11 T cell receptor beta chains sequenced from one sample in a study of lymphopenia after photon versus proton radiotherapy. Profiling relied on immunoSEQ multiplex PCR, and the TCRdb table lists in-frame clones only, not all of them. The sample holds some 170,000 clones, about 88% seen once. The specimen was peripheral blood, collected from a patient treated with photon-based radiotherapy. The receptors were sampled from a middle-aged man with gastric cancer.

The DNA for the CDR3 is TGTGCCAGCACCGCCGGTCTTTCCGAGGGGAGTCAGCCCCAGCATTTT. Encoded protein: CASTAGLSEGSQPQHF. The rearrangement links TRBV5-5 to TRBJ1-5; D perhaps matches TRBD1 (5 bases). Trimming cost V 6 bases and J 6 bases, with 22 bases left between them. The CDR3 spans 16 residues. Germline V gene data show CDR1 as SGHKS and CDR2 as YYEKEE (reference sequence). Filled out from reference TRBV5-5 and TRBJ1-5, the complete variable domain reads DAGVTQSPTHLIKTRGQQVTLRCSPISGHKSVSWYQQVLGQGPQFIFQYYEKEERGRGNFPDRFSARQFPNYSSELNVNALLLGDSALYLCASTAGLSEGSQPQHFGDGTRLSIL.

The sample holds one count of this clone. The genes are TRBV5-4 and TRBJ2-1; 7 nucleotides match TRBD2. This CDR3 spans 15 amino acids. V was pared by 4 bases and J by 4 bases, with 8 bases of the junction left unmatched. Looked up from germline, CDR1 is SGHNT and CDR2 is YYREEE (reference sequence). DNA of the CDR3: TGTGCCAGCAGCGGGGGTACTAGCGTTTACAATGAGCAGTTCTTC. Translation gives CASSGGTSVYNEQFF.

The chain uses TRBV7-9 and TRBJ2-5; 13 bases match TRBD2. The trim removed 5 bases at V and 4 bases at J, leaving 7 bases unmatched. CDR3 length: 16 residues. The V gene's germline CDR1 is SEHNR and CDR2 FQNEAQ (reference sequence). Here the CDR3 reads CASSTRTSGRTETQYF. Written as DNA, the CDR3 is TGTGCCAGCAGCACCCGGACTAGCGGGAGAACAGAGACCCAGTACTTC.

The gene calls are TRBV21-1 and TRBJ1-1. TRBV21-1 is a known pseudogene. The CDR3 runs to 14 residues. The DNA of the CDR3 is TGTGCCAGCAGCAAACGGCTAGATCCCACTGAAGCTTTCTTT. It codes for CASSKRLDPTEAFF.

This chain uses TRBV5-1 with TRBJ2-7; 11 nucleotides match TRBD2. The V segment lost 0 bases and the J segment 4 bases; nucleotides outside the gene matches: 3. Germline CDR1 is SGHRS and CDR2 is YFSETQ. The CDR3 runs to 15 residues. The CDR3 nucleotides read TGCGCCAGCAGCTTGGGACTAGCGGGAAGTTACGAGCAGTACTTC. It encodes CASSLGLAGSYEQYF.

The CDR3 bases are TGTGCCAGCGGTAGCTATGGCTACACCTTC. Translating gives CASGSYGYTF. This rearrangement joins TRBV28 to TRBJ1-2; the D is unclear. Trimming took 8 bases from V and 4 from J, leaving 5 bases between them. The germline V gene encodes CDR1 MDHEN and CDR2 SYDVKM. CDR3 size: 10 residues.

The V gene is TRBV28, the J gene TRBJ1-2; TRBD1 matches 12 bases. J lost 4 bases, V lost 2 bases, and 8 bases had no gene match. Germline V CDR1 and CDR2: MDHEN, SYDVKM. The CDR3 has 17 amino acids. DNA for the CDR3: TGTGCCAGCAGTTTAGGGACAGGGGGCGCGTGGGGCTATGGCTACACCTTC. It translates to CASSLGTGGAWGYGYTF.

This clone has just one count. The chain links TRBV29-1 to TRBJ2-3; a weak D match, TRBD2 (6 bases). The CDR3 contains 14 residues. From germline, CDR1 is SQVTM and CDR2 ANQGSEA. The CDR3 sequence: CTALGGAGTDTQYF. The CDR3 DNA follows: TGCACCGCCTTGGGGGGAGCTGGCACAGATACGCAGTATTTT.

The chain is built from TRBV5-1 and TRBJ2-1, with no clear D. The germline gives CDR1 SGHRS, CDR2 YFSETQ. The V end was cut by 0 bases, the J end by 1 base, with 5 bases between. The CDR3 extends over 14 amino acids. CDR3 sequence reads: CASSLAPSYNEQFF. In DNA, the CDR3 is TGCGCCAGCAGCTTGGCCCCTTCCTACAATGAGCAGTTCTTC.

In its sample, this clone was seen once. This chain uses TRBV6-5 with TRBJ2-1; D remains unclear. Germline values: CDR1 MNHEY, CDR2 SVGAGI. V lost 7 bases, J lost 5 bases, and 18 bases lay in between. CDR3 length equals 15 residues. The CDR3 spells CASKMIAPADNEQFF. Written as DNA, the CDR3 is TGTGCCAGCAAGATGATAGCTCCTGCAGACAATGAGCAGTTCTTC.

As concerns this clone: This same CDR3 is encoded by further DNA sequences in the sample. The gene calls are TRBV18 and TRBJ1-1, with 9 bases fitting TRBD1. V trimming: 6 bases; J trimming: 4 bases; junction bases outside the gene matches: 3. The length of the CDR3 is 13 residues. Germline assignment: CDR1 KGHSH and CDR2 LQKENI. The CDR3 region is CASSLTGGTEAFF. The CDR3 DNA sequence: TGTGCCAGCTCTCTGACAGGGGGCACTGAAGCTTTCTTT.